This TCR beta chain appears in the sequencing data of a study of post-analysis software for immune sequencing data. Study at large: Patients had relapsing-remitting, secondary progressive or progressive-relapsing multiple sclerosis; some lacked subtype.

To note about this clonotype: The antigen remains unidentified.

TCR beta cDNA libraries had unique molecular identifiers. TCRdb reanalysed the PCR reads using MiXCR and keeps one entry per CDR3 protein. The sample contains about 160,000 distinct CDR3 sequences, 36% of which appear only once. The ends lost 5 bases at V and 0 bases at J; junction bases unmatched: 3. This CDR3 has 15 residues. CDR1 SGHRS and CDR2 YFSETQ come from the germline V gene. Study-wide findings and caveats: Elevated frequency relative to controls characterized a handful of TRBV segments in patients, TRBV5-6, TRBV5-1 and TRBV20-1 among them. When compared against controls, multiple sclerosis patients showed significantly lower normalized Chao1 diversity. The authors found that F measure strongly co-clustered same-batch samples.

The rearrangement uses TRBV5-1 and TRBJ1-4; 8 bases are shared with TRBD1. This TCR was recovered from a girl between 5 and 17 years old with multiple sclerosis. Sequencing used blood, obtained after autologous hematopoietic stem cell transplantation. As DNA, the CDR3 is TGCGCCAGCAGGCAGGGGGCGACAACTAATGAAAAACTGTTTTTT. Translation: CASRQGATTNEKLFF.